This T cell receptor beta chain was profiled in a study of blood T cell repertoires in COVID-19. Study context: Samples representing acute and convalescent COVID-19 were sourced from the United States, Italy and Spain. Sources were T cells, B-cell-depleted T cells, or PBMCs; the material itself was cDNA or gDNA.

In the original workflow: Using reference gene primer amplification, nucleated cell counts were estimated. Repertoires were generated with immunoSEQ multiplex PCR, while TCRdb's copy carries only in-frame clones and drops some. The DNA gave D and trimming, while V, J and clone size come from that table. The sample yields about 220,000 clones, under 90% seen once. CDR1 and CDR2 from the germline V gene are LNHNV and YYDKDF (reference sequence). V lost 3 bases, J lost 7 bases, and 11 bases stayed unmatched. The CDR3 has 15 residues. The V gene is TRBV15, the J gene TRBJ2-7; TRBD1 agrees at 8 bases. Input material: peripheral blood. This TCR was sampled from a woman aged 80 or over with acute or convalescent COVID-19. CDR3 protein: CATSRERQGRVEQYF. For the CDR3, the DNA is TGTGCCACCAGCAGGGAGAGACAGGGGAGAGTAGAGCAGTACTTC.